This is a list of T cell receptor beta chains from one sample in a study of cytomegalovirus exposure and HLA in healthy donors. This table comes from immunoSEQ multiplex PCR, and its TCRdb copy is limited to in-frame clones, with some not included. The data show about 31,000 clones, more than 75% seen once. Sequencing was performed on PBMCs. The source is a boy younger than 18 in good health and CMV-seronegative. Each CDR3 is given with its conserved first and last residue. A D gene is named only where the DNA matches it firmly. Rows give clone size only sometimes, using once, few, many, or a class for an expanded clone.

>NA|TRBJ2-7|NA|TRBV10-2
CASSDGYEQYF
TGCGCCAGCAGTGACGGCTACGAGCAGTACTTC
>TRBD1|TRBJ1-4|once|TRBV5-1
CASSRDSTNEKLFF
TGCGCCAGCAGCCGGGACAGTACTAATGAAAAACTGTTTTTT
>TRBD1|TRBJ2-6|NA|TRBV5-6
CASSWWTGTGANVLTF
TGTGCCAGCAGCTGGTGGACAGGGACAGGGGCCAACGTCCTGACTTTC
>TRBD2|TRBJ2-2|NA|TRBV7-3
CASSLMTSQSGELFF
TGTGCCAGCAGCTTGATGACTAGCCAGTCCGGGGAGCTGTTTTTT
>TRBD2|TRBJ2-5|NA|TRBV2
CASSGTGTSRETQYF
TGTGCCAGCAGTGGGACCGGGACTAGCCGAGAGACCCAGTACTTC
>NA|TRBJ1-2|NA|TRBV19
CASSIVYRDFYGYTF
TGTGCCAGTAGTATCGTCTACCGGGACTTCTATGGCTACACCTTC
>TRBD1|TRBJ2-7|NA|TRBV14
CASSQAGTGVYEQYF
TGTGCCAGCAGCCAAGCCGGGACAGGGGTCTACGAGCAGTACTTC
>NA|TRBJ1-5|NA|TRBV7-2
CASSLTASNQPQHF
TGTGCCAGCAGCTTGACAGCTAGCAATCAGCCCCAGCATTTT
>NA|TRBJ2-3|NA|TRBV4-1
CASSQDPRIRGQYF
TGCGCCAGCAGCCAAGACCCCCGGATCAGGGGGCAGTATTTT
>TRBD1|TRBJ1-2|NA|TRBV2
CASKSTGGGNYGYTF
TGTGCCAGCAAAAGTACAGGGGGTGGGAACTATGGCTACACCTTC
>NA|TRBJ2-5|NA|TRBV6-5
CASTSDVGGHETQYF
TGTGCCAGCACTTCCGACGTGGGGGGGCATGAGACCCAGTACTTC
>TRBD2|TRBJ2-3|NA|TRBV18
CASSPPWEGNTDTQYF
TGTGCCAGCTCACCACCCTGGGAGGGGAACACAGATACGCAGTATTTT
>NA|TRBJ2-7|NA|TRBV6-1
CASTYDFSYEQYF
TGTGCCAGCACTTACGACTTTTCCTACGAGCAGTACTTC
>TRBD1|TRBJ1-5|NA|TRBV18
CASSIQGASGNQPQHF
TGTGCCAGCAGTATACAGGGGGCGTCGGGCAATCAGCCCCAGCATTTT
>TRBD2|TRBJ2-3|NA|TRBV23-1
CASSQSTSWGGATDTQYF
TGCGCCAGCAGTCAATCTACTTCGTGGGGGGGAGCCACAGATACGCAGTATTTT
>TRBD1|TRBJ1-2|NA|TRBV7-9
CASSLGQGFYGYTF
TGTGCCAGCAGCTTGGGACAGGGGTTCTATGGCTACACCTTC
>NA|TRBJ1-5|NA|TRBV7-6
CASSLIGNSNQPQHF
TGTGCCAGCAGCTTAATCGGGAATAGCAATCAGCCCCAGCATTTT
>NA|TRBJ2-7|once|TRBV7-2
CASSPYRESYEQYF
TGTGCCAGCAGCCCATACAGGGAATCCTACGAGCAGTACTTC
>NA|TRBJ2-7|NA|TRBV7-6
CASSLGPGAYEQYF
TGTGCCAGCAGCTTAGGGCCAGGGGCCTACGAGCAGTACTTC
>NA|TRBJ1-5|NA|TRBV15
CATSSLPAGNQPQHF
TGTGCCACCAGCAGCCTCCCCGCGGGCAATCAGCCCCAGCATTTT
>NA|TRBJ2-5|once|TRBV4-2
CASSQEGAEYYRGGETQYF
TGTGCCAGCAGCCAAGAAGGCGCGGAGTACTACAGGGGGGGAGAGACCCAGTACTTC
>NA|TRBJ2-2|NA|TRBV7-6
CASSLAPGSGELFF
TGTGCCAGCAGCTTAGCGCCAGGGTCCGGGGAGCTGTTTTTT
>NA|TRBJ2-7|NA|TRBV19
CASSHAGPYF
TGTGCCAGTAGTCATGCGGGACCCTACTTC
>NA|TRBJ2-3|NA|TRBV5-1
CASSWGTGNTDTQYF
TGCGCCAGCAGCTGGGGTACAGGGAACACAGATACGCAGTATTTT
>NA|TRBJ2-2|NA|TRBV7-9
CASSGPQGGELFF
TGTGCCAGCAGCGGGCCACAGGGAGGGGAGCTGTTTTTT
>NA|TRBJ1-3|NA|TRBV18
CASSPRGSSSGNTIYF
TGTGCCAGCTCACCAAGGGGCAGTAGCTCTGGAAACACCATATATTTT
>TRBD1|TRBJ1-4|NA|TRBV15
CATSRDGTGGEKLFF
TGTGCCACCAGCAGAGATGGGACAGGGGGGGAAAAACTGTTTTTT
>NA|TRBJ2-7|NA|TRBV30
CAWSVMGVATYEQYF
TGTGCCTGGAGTGTAATGGGCGTTGCCACCTACGAGCAGTACTTC
>NA|TRBJ1-4|NA|TRBV4-3
CASSQDRDYGEKLFF
TGCGCCAGCAGCCAAGACAGGGATTATGGTGAAAAACTGTTTTTT
>TRBD2|TRBJ2-1|NA|TRBV10-3
CAISDSTSGYYNEQFF
TGTGCCATCAGTGACTCTACTAGCGGTTATTACAATGAGCAGTTCTTC
>NA|TRBJ1-2|NA|TRBV7-3
CASERTPRCGYTF
TGTGCCAGCGAGAGGACACCAAGATGTGGCTACACCTTC
>TRBD1|TRBJ2-7|NA|TRBV5-1
CASSLGTGILVEQYF
TGCGCCAGCAGCTTGGGGACAGGGATTCTTGTGGAGCAGTACTTC
>NA|TRBJ1-1|NA|TRBV19
CASRTEHTEAFF
TGTGCCAGTAGAACCGAGCACACTGAAGCTTTCTTT
>NA|TRBJ2-7|NA|TRBV30
CAWSAPGLTYEQYF
TGTGCCTGGAGTGCTCCGGGACTTACCTACGAGCAGTACTTC
>NA|TRBJ2-1|NA|TRBV5-1
CASSLVWSSYNEQFF
TGCGCCAGCAGCTTGGTATGGAGCTCCTACAATGAGCAGTTCTTC
>NA|TRBJ2-2|NA|TRBV10-1
CASSSGVSRTGELFF
TGCGCCAGCAGCTCAGGGGTCTCTAGGACCGGGGAGCTGTTTTTT
>NA|TRBJ1-3|NA|TRBV5-4
CASSLNEAGSSGNTIYF
TGTGCCAGCAGCCTAAACGAGGCGGGGTCCTCTGGAAACACCATATATTTT
>TRBD1|TRBJ1-2|NA|TRBV2
CASFGTGANYGYTF
TGTGCCAGCTTCGGGACAGGAGCTAACTATGGCTACACCTTC
>TRBD1|TRBJ2-6|NA|TRBV29-1
CSVVSGQGFSGANVLTF
TGCAGCGTTGTTTCCGGACAGGGATTTTCTGGGGCCAACGTCCTGACTTTC
>TRBD1|TRBJ2-5|NA|TRBV15
CATSRDGTGGEETQYF
TGTGCCACCAGCAGGGATGGGACAGGGGGTGAAGAGACCCAGTACTTC
>TRBD2|TRBJ2-1|NA|TRBV19
CASSSPSGGYEQFF
TGTGCCAGTAGTTCCCCTAGCGGAGGGTATGAGCAGTTCTTC
>NA|TRBJ1-3|once|TRBV7-8
CASSLAGNTIYF
TGTGCCAGCAGCTTGGCCGGAAACACCATATATTTT
>TRBD1|TRBJ2-7|NA|TRBV5-1
CASSRDREGEQYF
TGCGCCAGCAGCAGGGACAGGGAAGGGGAGCAGTACTTC
>TRBD1|TRBJ1-5|few|TRBV10-3
CAIRGDRDGQPQHF
TGTGCCATCAGAGGGGACAGGGATGGTCAGCCCCAGCATTTT
>NA|TRBJ2-2|NA|TRBV5-1
CASSLGRVTGELFF
TGCGCCAGCAGCCTGGGCAGGGTTACCGGGGAGCTGTTTTTT
>NA|TRBJ1-2|NA|TRBV28
CASVPIQGLYSYGYTF
TGTGCCAGCGTACCGATCCAGGGTTTGTATAGCTATGGCTACACCTTC
>NA|TRBJ2-7|NA|TRBV6-5
CASRSSPSYEQYF
TGTGCCAGCAGGTCCTCTCCGAGTTACGAGCAGTACTTC
>TRBD2|TRBJ2-2|NA|TRBV7-2
CASSPRLAANTGELFF
TGTGCCAGCAGCCCAAGACTAGCGGCAAACACCGGGGAGCTGTTTTTT
>NA|TRBJ2-1|NA|TRBV12-2
CASRLVWDLSNDRQFF
TGTGCAAGTCGCTTAGTCTGGGACTTGAGCAATGATCGGCAGTTCTTC
>TRBD1|TRBJ1-4|NA|TRBV7-6
CASSLEGQANEKLFF
TGTGCCAGCAGCTTAGAAGGACAGGCTAATGAAAAACTGTTTTTT
>NA|TRBJ1-1|NA|TRBV19
CASSVQGVDTEAFF
TGTGCCAGTAGTGTACAGGGTGTGGACACTGAAGCTTTCTTT
>NA|TRBJ2-5|NA|TRBV30
CAAAPKETQYF
TGTGCCGCCGCGCCAAAAGAGACCCAGTACTTC
>TRBD2|TRBJ2-3|NA|TRBV7-2
CASSLVAGERTDTQYF
TGTGCCAGCAGCTTAGTAGCGGGGGAACGCACAGATACGCAGTATTTT
>NA|TRBJ2-5|NA|TRBV5-6
CASSGVAETQYF
TGTGCCAGCAGCGGGGTAGCGGAGACCCAGTACTTC
>NA|TRBJ2-6|NA|TRBV18
CVSSPDSSGANVLTF
TGTGTCAGCTCTCCGGACAGCTCTGGGGCCAACGTCCTGACTTTC
>NA|TRBJ1-3|NA|TRBV7-6
CASSFSTGPSGNTIYF
TGTGCCAGCAGCTTCTCGACAGGTCCCTCTGGAAACACCATATATTTT
>TRBD1|TRBJ1-3|few|TRBV5-1
CASSDPGQGGNTIYF
TGCGCCAGCAGCGACCCTGGACAGGGAGGAAACACCATATATTTT
>NA|TRBJ1-5|NA|TRBV4-3
CASSQVYRAGQPQHF
TGCGCCAGCAGCCAAGTGTATAGAGCGGGTCAGCCCCAGCATTTT
>NA|TRBJ1-5|NA|TRBV2
CASSTFDKDQPQHF
TGTGCCAGCAGTACCTTTGACAAGGATCAGCCCCAGCATTTT
>NA|TRBJ1-2|once|TRBV6-1
CASRRAGESDYGYTF
TGTGCCAGCAGGCGCGCAGGGGAGTCAGACTATGGCTACACCTTC